This T cell receptor beta chain came from a study of blood T cell repertoires in COVID-19. Study summary: From the United States, Italy and Spain came samples of acute and convalescent COVID-19.

This clone has a handful of counts. The Seattle patients, enrolled during active infection, were followed longitudinally. Original processing notes: Nucleated cell counts were estimated from reference gene primer amplification. Produced via immunoSEQ multiplex PCR; TCRdb's table is partial and in-frame only. Clonal size and the V and J genes are those of that table, whereas D and trimming came from the DNA. Counted here are over 150,000 clones, about 88% occurring once; the ten biggest clones make up roughly a sixth. The CDR3 extends over 15 amino acids. In germline, CDR1 is SGHDT, CDR2 YYEEEE. V lost 0 bases to trimming and J lost 2 bases; unmatched junction nucleotides: 5.

The origin of this receptor is a man aged 50 to 60 with COVID-19, enrolled during active disease. This sequence joins TRBV5-6 and TRBJ2-7; 7 bases agree with TRBD1. The sequencing input was peripheral blood. The CDR3 region is CASSLAFGTAYEQYF. The CDR3 DNA is TGTGCCAGCAGCTTGGCTTTCGGGACAGCCTACGAGCAGTACTTC.